These 32 T cell receptor beta chains came from one sample sequenced in a study of beta chain features in type 1 diabetes. Investigators reverse transcribed all isolated RNA, so they sequenced expressed TCRB transcripts. Using immunoSEQ multiplex PCR, the repertoire was profiled, and TCRdb retains in-frame clones only, with some absent. In the table there are a few hundred thousand clones, about 15% of which are singletons. Sequenced input: naive CD4+ T cells from blood. These receptors all come from a woman under 30 in good health.

The rearrangement joins TRBV30 to TRBJ2-3, with a possible D match to TRBD2 (5 bases). CDR1 GTSNPN and CDR2 SVGIG come from the germline V gene (reference sequence). Trimming cost V 0 bases and J 1 base, with 11 bases left between them. This CDR3 has 15 amino acids. The CDR3 sequence is CAWSVPSRGTDTQYF. CDR3 DNA sequence: TGTGCCTGGAGTGTACCTTCGCGGGGCACAGATACGCAGTATTTT.

This clone was seen once. The rearrangement joins TRBV28 to TRBJ1-1, with D possibly TRBD1 on 6 matching bases. CDR1 and CDR2 from the germline V gene are MDHEN and SYDVKM. V lost 6 bases and J lost 1, with 12 bases in between. This CDR3 comprises 14 residues. DNA for the CDR3: TGTGCCAGCAGAACAGGACAGCCGAACACTGAAGCTTTCTTT. It is translated as CASRTGQPNTEAFF.

In its sample, this clone was seen a few times. This sequence joins TRBV2 and TRBJ1-2, with TRBD1 matching 12 bases. Germline loops: CDR1 SNHLY, CDR2 FYNNEI. V shed 10 bases and J 4 bases; nucleotides not matched to a gene: 13. CDR3 size: 16 residues. This chain's CDR3 is CAIPTGTGGAVYGYTF. The CDR3 nucleotides are TGTGCCATTCCAACCGGGACAGGGGGCGCGGTCTATGGCTACACCTTC. Full variable domain (missing parts from reference TRBV2 and TRBJ1-2): EPEVTQTPSHQVTQMGQEVILRCVPISNHLYFYWYRQILGQKVEFLVSFYNNEISEKSEIFDDQFSVERPDGSNFTLKIRSTKLEDSAMYFCAIPTGTGGAVYGYTFGSGTRLTVV.

This clone was observed a handful of times. V is TRBV28 and J is TRBJ2-1, with D tentatively TRBD2 (6 bases). In germline, CDR1 is MDHEN, CDR2 SYDVKM. Trimming left V 8 bases short and J 4 bases short, with 12 bases between. The CDR3 extends over 13 amino acids. CDR3 amino acids: CASAWAGYNEQFF. In DNA, the CDR3 is TGTGCCAGCGCCTGGGCGGGGTACAATGAGCAGTTCTTC.

The chain recombines TRBV9 with TRBJ2-5; 7 positions agree with TRBD1. CDR3 length: 16 amino acids. Germline CDR1 and CDR2: SGDLS and YYNGEE. Trimming at V came to 4 bases and at J to 7 bases, leaving 16 bases not matched to a gene. CDR3 in amino acids: CASSTRGTAPEGTQYF. CDR3 DNA: TGTGCCAGCAGCACCCGAGGGACAGCCCCCGAGGGGACCCAGTACTTC.

The chain recombines TRBV5-1 with TRBJ2-2; D may be TRBD1 (5 bases). The CDR3 contains 13 residues. Germline CDR1 SGHRS, CDR2 YFSETQ. V lost 3 bases to trimming and J lost 3 bases, with 6 bases between them. The CDR3 reads CASSSTDTGELFF. Here the CDR3 DNA reads TGCGCCAGCAGCTCGACAGACACCGGGGAGCTGTTTTTT.

The rearrangement joins TRBV15 to TRBJ2-5; 8 bases are shared with TRBD1. The CDR3 consists of 14 residues. Trimming cost V 3 bases and J 7 bases; bases outside gene matches: 7. Germline CDR1 reads LNHNV; CDR2 reads YYDKDF (reference sequence). The CDR3 is CATSRQGAWGTQYF. DNA for the CDR3: TGTGCCACCAGCAGGCAGGGGGCATGGGGGACCCAGTACTTC.

This clone was recorded a few times. V is TRBV29-1 and J is TRBJ2-7; TRBD2 is a possible D gene (6 bases). Germline CDR1 reads SQVTM; CDR2 reads ANQGSEA. The CDR3 sequence is 11 residues long. V lost 7 bases, J lost 3 bases, and 10 bases lay in between. The DNA of the CDR3 is TGCAGCGCCTATAGCGGCTACGAGCAGTACTTC. Protein: CSAYSGYEQYF.

This rearrangement joins TRBV28 to TRBJ2-7; D is unclear. Germline CDR1 reads MDHEN; CDR2 reads SYDVKM. Trimming cost V 3 bases and J 6 bases, with 9 bases left between them. CDR3 length: 12 amino acids. CDR3 amino acids: CASSFGPREQYF. In DNA form, the CDR3 reads TGTGCCAGCAGTTTTGGGCCTCGCGAGCAGTACTTC.

The chain uses TRBV5-1 and TRBJ2-7; 7 nucleotides agree with TRBD1. Per the germline V gene, CDR1 is SGHRS and CDR2 is YFSETQ. J lost 2 bases, V lost 7 bases, and 6 bases had no gene match. There are 13 residues in the CDR3. CDR3 loop: CASRDSETYEQYF. CDR3 DNA: TGCGCCAGCCGGGACAGTGAAACCTACGAGCAGTACTTC.

This clone was detected only a few times. V and J are TRBV30 and TRBJ2-7; possibly TRBD2 for D (6 bases). Between the trimmed V and J ends, which lost 7 bases and 1 base, there was a span of 11 bases. CDR1 and CDR2 from the germline V gene are GTSNPN and SVGIG (reference sequence). This CDR3 comprises 12 residues. CDR3 sequence: CALNGGSYEQYF. The CDR3, as DNA: TGTGCCTTGAACGGGGGTTCCTACGAGCAGTACTTC.

In this sample, this clone turned up a few times. The chain uses TRBV9 and TRBJ2-1; 7 bases agree with TRBD2. Trimming at V came to 0 bases and at J to 9 bases, leaving 3 bases not matched to a gene. The CDR3 consists of 13 residues. Germline V gene lookup returns CDR1 SGDLS and CDR2 YYNGEE. Here the CDR3 DNA reads TGTGCCAGCAGCGTAGAAGTAGCGGGTGAGCAGTTCTTC. Its protein is CASSVEVAGEQFF. The whole variable domain, filled in from reference TRBV9 and TRBJ2-1, reads DSGVTQTPKHLITATGQRVTLRCSPRSGDLSVYWYQQSLDQGLQFLIQYYNGEERAKGNILERFSAQQFPDLHSELNLSSLELGDSALYFCASSVEVAGEQFFGPGTRLTVL.

The chain couples TRBV2 to TRBJ1-5; 12 bases line up with TRBD1. The CDR3 is made up of 17 amino acids. The ends lost 11 bases at V and 2 bases at J; junction bases unmatched: 13. Germline loops: CDR1 SNHLY, CDR2 FYNNEI. The CDR3 loop reads CARGGTGGVSGNQPQHF. The CDR3, as DNA: TGTGCCCGAGGAGGGACAGGGGGCGTATCTGGCAATCAGCCCCAGCATTTT.

V usage is TRBV9 and J usage is TRBJ2-1; 7 bases are shared with TRBD2. Germline CDR1 and CDR2: SGDLS and YYNGEE. This CDR3 comprises 14 residues. The V segment lost 4 bases and the J segment 7 bases; nucleotides outside the gene matches: 8. DNA of the CDR3: TGTGCCAGCAGCCCCAGTATTAGCGGGAATGAGCAGTTCTTC. Its translation: CASSPSISGNEQFF.

This clone came up a few times. This chain connects TRBV10-3 to TRBJ2-7; 7 bases are shared with TRBD2. This CDR3 comprises 13 residues. The germline gives CDR1 ENHRY, CDR2 SYGVKD. V lost 6 bases and J lost 4; bases outside the gene matches: 6. In DNA form, the CDR3 reads TGTGCCATCAGCGAGCGGGAATCATACGAGCAGTACTTC. This sequence encodes CAISERESYEQYF.

This chain uses TRBV2 with TRBJ2-5; TRBD1 matches at 8 bases. This CDR3 has 15 residues. The germline V gene encodes CDR1 SNHLY and CDR2 FYNNEI. The V and J ends lost 7 bases and 5 bases, in that order; junction bases with no gene match: 12. The CDR3 DNA follows: TGTGCCAGCACCAATTCGGACAGGGAGGTTGAGACCCAGTACTTC. Translation gives CASTNSDREVETQYF. The variable domain in full, with the rest retrieved from reference TRBV2 and TRBJ2-5, is EPEVTQTPSHQVTQMGQEVILRCVPISNHLYFYWYRQILGQKVEFLVSFYNNEISEKSEIFDDQFSVERPDGSNFTLKIRSTKLEDSAMYFCASTNSDREVETQYFGPGTRLLVL.

The chain uses TRBV5-1 and TRBJ2-2; possible D gene TRBD1, 6 bases. CDR3 length: 15 amino acids. Trimming pared 0 bases from V and 4 bases from J, leaving 10 bases between. Germline values: CDR1 SGHRS, CDR2 YFSETQ. The CDR3 region is CASSLAVRGTGELFF. The DNA for the CDR3 is TGCGCCAGCAGCTTGGCTGTCAGGGGCACCGGGGAGCTGTTTTTT.

This clone came up a few times. The chain carries TRBV20-1 and TRBJ2-1, with TRBD1 identical over 8 bases. The CDR3 runs to 11 residues. With 5 bases clipped from V and 13 bases from J, the junction kept 7 bases outside the gene matches. CDR1 is DFQATT, CDR2 SNEGSKA, per germline (reference sequence). This CDR3 is CSARTGLQQFF. CDR3 DNA: TGCAGTGCTCGGACAGGGCTCCAACAGTTCTTC.

The J gene is TRBJ2-7, the V gene TRBV28; D unclear. The germline V gene encodes CDR1 MDHEN and CDR2 SYDVKM. The CDR3 length is 13 residues. V was clipped by 4 bases and J by 2 bases, with 9 bases between them. This CDR3 is CASSYGGTYEQYF. For the CDR3, the DNA is TGTGCCAGCAGTTACGGCGGTACCTACGAGCAGTACTTC.

The genes are TRBV5-1 and TRBJ2-7, with 11 bases identical to TRBD2. The CDR3 extends over 14 amino acids. CDR1 SGHRS and CDR2 YFSETQ come from the germline V gene. Trimming at V came to 4 bases and at J to 6 bases, leaving 6 bases not matched to a gene. CDR3 bases: TGCGCCAGCAGCCCGACTAGCGGGACCACCGAGCAGTACTTC. Translated, it gives CASSPTSGTTEQYF.

This chain joins TRBV29-1 and TRBJ1-1; D is ambiguous. Trimming removed 4 bases from V and 7 bases from J, with 19 bases in between. This CDR3 region has 14 residues. Germline assignment: CDR1 SQVTM and CDR2 ANQGSEA. The CDR3 here is CSVVSATPWNEAFF. CDR3 DNA sequence: TGCAGCGTTGTATCAGCGACCCCTTGGAATGAAGCTTTCTTT.

The chain is built from TRBV14 and TRBJ2-2; D might be TRBD1 (5 bases). The CDR3 has 17 amino acids. From germline, CDR1 is SGHDN and CDR2 FVKESK. Trimming left V 3 bases short and J 2 bases short, with 16 bases between. Here the CDR3 reads CASSQLLVQGNTGELFF. CDR3 sequence (DNA): TGTGCCAGCAGCCAGTTGCTCGTGCAGGGTAACACCGGGGAGCTGTTTTTT.

This clone was seen a few times. V is TRBV30 and J is TRBJ1-1; unclear D gene. The germline CDR1 and CDR2 sequences are GTSNPN and SVGIG (reference sequence). Trimming removed 8 bases at V and 1 base at J, with 8 bases between. CDR3 size: 11 residues. The CDR3 coding sequence is TGTGCCCTAAGCCGGAACACTGAAGCTTTCTTT. Translated, it gives CALSRNTEAFF.

The CDR3 protein is CASSSGLAGLDTQYF. The CDR3 DNA reads as TGTGCCAGCAGCTCGGGACTAGCGGGCCTAGATACGCAGTATTTT. This chain joins TRBV7-9 and TRBJ2-3; 12 nucleotides align to TRBD2. This CDR3 is 15 amino acids long. The ends lost 4 bases at V and 5 bases at J; junction bases unmatched: 4. The germline V gene has CDR1 SEHNR and CDR2 FQNEAQ (reference sequence).

In nucleotides, the CDR3 is TGTGCCAGTAGTATAGACACTATTCGAGAGACCCAGTACTTC. Translating it yields CASSIDTIRETQYF. The chain has TRBV19 and TRBJ2-5; unclear D gene. The germline CDR1 and CDR2 sequences are LNHDA and SQIVND (reference sequence). With 0 bases removed from V and 4 bases from J, the gap between germline ends came to 9 bases. The length of the CDR3 is 14 residues.

The V call is TRBV30, the J call TRBJ1-2; TRBD1 is a possible D gene (5 bases). Germline CDR1 reads GTSNPN; CDR2 reads SVGIG (reference sequence). The V end was cut by 4 bases, the J end by 5 bases, with 17 bases between. The CDR3 consists of 14 residues. The chain's CDR3 is CAWTTTQRGYGYTF. Here the CDR3 DNA reads TGTGCCTGGACTACAACCCAACGGGGGTATGGCTACACCTTC.

The chain links TRBV7-9 to TRBJ2-4, with D possibly being TRBD2 (5 bases). The CDR3 runs to 13 residues. The germline gives CDR1 SEHNR, CDR2 FQNEAQ (reference sequence). The V end lost 2 bases, the J end lost 7 bases, and 9 bases lay between the germline ends. This CDR3 reads CASSLTRANIQYF. The CDR3 bases are TGTGCCAGCAGCTTAACGAGGGCGAACATTCAGTACTTC.

The rearrangement joins TRBV6-5 to TRBJ2-1, with 12 bases lining up with TRBD2. The J segment lost 10 bases and the V segment lost 4 bases, leaving 11 bases of the junction unmatched. The length of the CDR3 is 16 residues. Germline V gene lookup returns CDR1 MNHEY and CDR2 SVGAGI. This CDR3 is CASSSAVLAGGNEQFF. The DNA of the CDR3 is TGTGCCAGCAGTTCGGCTGTACTAGCGGGAGGCAACGAGCAGTTCTTC.

The chain has TRBV18 and TRBJ2-1; TRBD1 matches at 11 bases. V lost 3 bases to trimming and J lost 4 bases; unmatched junction nucleotides: 5. Germline V CDR1 and CDR2: KGHSH, LQKENI. This CDR3 is 16 amino acids long. Written as DNA, the CDR3 is TGTGCCAGCTCACCCTCCCGGGACAGGGGGTACAATGAGCAGTTCTTC. Its protein product is CASSPSRDRGYNEQFF.

The chain carries TRBV14 and TRBJ1-2; the match to TRBD1 covers 9 bases. The CDR3 extends over 13 amino acids. Trimming took 6 bases from V and 4 from J; bases not matched to a gene: 3. Germline V gives CDR1 SGHDN, CDR2 FVKESK. Here the CDR3 DNA reads TGTGCCAGCAGTCTGACAGGGGGCTATGGCTACACCTTC. Encoded protein: CASSLTGGYGYTF.

This clone occurred a few times. This sequence joins TRBV4-3 and TRBJ1-2, with 9 bases identical to TRBD1. The CDR3 covers 15 residues. With V trimmed by 0 bases and J by 8 bases, 7 bases remained unmatched. Per germline, CDR1 LGHNA and CDR2 YSLEER. In DNA form, the CDR3 reads TGCGCCAGCAGCCAAGACAGGACAGGGGAAGGCGGCTACACCTTC. It is translated as CASSQDRTGEGGYTF.

This clone has more than one count but fewer than ten. The chain has TRBV6-5 and TRBJ2-1, with a possible D match to TRBD2 (7 bases). Germline loops: CDR1 MNHEY, CDR2 SVGAGI. Trimming cost V 8 bases and J 6 bases, with 14 bases left between them. This CDR3 has 13 amino acids. CDR3 protein: CASRRGGVNEQFF. CDR3 coding DNA: TGTGCCAGCCGTAGGGGGGGGGTCAATGAGCAGTTCTTC.